This record covers a single T cell receptor beta chain. Its cognate antigen is unknown. Primers included in the PCR were 60 Vbeta and 13 Jbeta primers. Original processing notes: Later, an analysis found 80 million or so unique TCR beta chains, and approximately 10 million of these were shared. This table comes from immunoSEQ multiplex PCR, and its TCRdb copy is limited to in-frame clones, with some not included. The V and J calls and the clone size are those of that table, but D and trimming were determined from the DNA. The table lists about 130,000 clones, roughly 8.3% of them singletons, with less than 7% in the top ten. The CDR3 is 14 residues long. CDR1 and CDR2 (germline): SNHLY, FYNNEI. Losses at the gene ends were 5 bases for V and 5 bases for J; bases not matched to a gene: 5. This sample was taken from a study of cytomegalovirus exposure and HLA in healthy donors. Points from the study as a whole: Presence/absence analyses supposed approximately even sequencing depth among donors. Associated with HLA alleles at 0.05 false discovery rate in a later analysis were around 17,000 TCR beta sequences.

The receptor was derived from a man aged 35-49 years in good health and CMV-seronegative. The material sequenced was PBMCs. The chain uses TRBV2 and TRBJ2-3, with 9 bases that match TRBD2. DNA of the CDR3: TGTGCCAGCAGTACCCGCGGGGGGGTAGATACGCAGTATTTT. Translation: CASSTRGGVDTQYF.